This T cell receptor (beta chain) was profiled in a study of cytomegalovirus exposure and HLA in healthy donors. Study-level information: Unique TCR beta sequences numbering about 100 million came from roughly 180 million T cells in an earlier analysis.

Germline loops: CDR1 SNHLY, CDR2 FYNNEI. This CDR3 region has 14 residues. V lost 9 bases, J lost 6 bases, and 21 bases lay in between. PCR involved 60 Vbeta and 13 Jbeta primers. Sequenced by immunoSEQ multiplex PCR; TCRdb stores in-frame clones only, minus some. The sample includes roughly 78,000 clones, around 70% of them seen just once. This sequence was found in a man aged 35 to 55 in good health and CMV-seropositive. The chain links TRBV2 to TRBJ2-7, with a tentative D call TRBD1 (6 bases). Input material: PBMCs. The CDR3 DNA follows: TGTGCCAGTCAGGAGAGACAGGCCCCTTTCGAGCAGTACTTC. This codes for CASQERQAPFEQYF.